The 8 T cell receptor beta chains below were found in one sample sequenced in a study of beta chain features in type 1 diabetes. Points from the study as a whole: Among patients with Type 1 diabetes, TCRB CDR3s were moderately but significantly shorter in every one of the four CD4+ subsets.

Antigen specificity for these receptors is unknown. Sequencing targeted expressed TCRB transcripts, as all isolated RNA had been reverse transcribed. Sequenced by immunoSEQ multiplex PCR; TCRdb stores in-frame clones only, minus some. This repertoire shows around 250,000 clones, 20% found once; its top ten account for around 0.029%. The specimen sequenced was naive CD4+ T cells from blood. The receptor set was obtained from a woman aged 40 to 49 with type 1 diabetes.

This chain connects TRBV7-9 to TRBJ2-5; 11 bases agree with TRBD2. The V gene end was trimmed by 3 bases and the J gene end by 1 base; junction bases not matched to a gene: 1. The CDR3 loop spans 15 amino acids. The germline gives CDR1 SEHNR, CDR2 FQNEAQ (reference sequence). Here the CDR3 reads CASSLGTSGQETQYF. CDR3 coding DNA: TGTGCCAGCAGCTTGGGGACTAGCGGCCAAGAGACCCAGTACTTC.

V gene TRBV9 combines with J gene TRBJ2-2; 7 nucleotides match TRBD2. J gave up 4 bases and V 6 bases, and 12 bases lay outside the gene matches. In germline, CDR1 is SGDLS, CDR2 YYNGEE. This CDR3 has 16 residues. CDR3 nucleotide sequence: TGTGCCAGCACCGCGATGGGGAGCGGGGCCACCGGGGAGCTGTTTTTT. It codes for CASTAMGSGATGELFF. The full variable domain, rest sourced from reference TRBV9 and TRBJ2-2, is DSGVTQTPKHLITATGQRVTLRCSPRSGDLSVYWYQQSLDQGLQFLIQYYNGEERAKGNILERFSAQQFPDLHSELNLSSLELGDSALYFCASTAMGSGATGELFFGEGSRLTVL.

The chain recombines TRBV2 with TRBJ2-3; D is uncertain. CDR3 length equals 12 residues. CDR1 and CDR2 from the germline V gene are SNHLY and FYNNEI. V lost 7 bases, J lost 5 bases, and 10 bases lay in between. The DNA of the CDR3 is TGTGCCAGCACCGTAGAGGTAGATACGCAGTATTTT. Residues: CASTVEVDTQYF.

This clone has more than one count but fewer than ten. The V call is TRBV4-1, the J call TRBJ2-2; D perhaps matches TRBD2 (6 bases). V dropped 1 base and J dropped 0 bases, with 15 bases sitting between them. The germline gives CDR1 MGHRA, CDR2 YSYEKL. This CDR3 spans 18 amino acids. CDR3 DNA sequence: TGCGCCAGCAGCCAAGGGGGGGTATGGAGGGCGAACACCGGGGAGCTGTTTTTT. Amino acids: CASSQGGVWRANTGELFF.

This clone was found a few times. V gene TRBV18 combines with J gene TRBJ1-2; TRBD1 aligns across 8 bases. The germline V gene encodes CDR1 KGHSH and CDR2 LQKENI. The J segment lost 3 bases and the V segment lost 8 bases, leaving 14 bases of the junction unmatched. The length of the CDR3 is 16 residues. The chain's CDR3 is CASAPLPGQADYGYTF. For the CDR3, the DNA is TGTGCCAGCGCCCCATTACCGGGACAGGCCGACTATGGCTACACCTTC. The full variable domain, in which reference TRBV18 and TRBJ1-2 provide the parts outside the CDR3, is NAGVMQNPRHLVRRRGQEARLRCSPMKGHSHVYWYRQLPEEGLKFMVYLQKENIIDESGMPKERFSAEFPKEGPSILRIQQVVRGDSAAYFCASAPLPGQADYGYTFGSGTRLTVV.

The chain is built from TRBV18 and TRBJ2-6; 8 nucleotides match TRBD1. V trimming: 5 bases; J trimming: 3 bases; junction bases outside the gene matches: 6. This CDR3 has 16 amino acids. Looked up from germline, CDR1 is KGHSH and CDR2 is LQKENI. DNA of the CDR3: TGTGCCAGCTCAGAACAGGGGGGACTTGGGGCCAACGTCCTGACTTTC. The encoded protein is CASSEQGGLGANVLTF.

The CDR3 DNA reads TGTGCCAGCACCAGAGGACAGCTTAGCACAGATACGCAGTATTTT. Translating gives CASTRGQLSTDTQYF. The genes are TRBV9 and TRBJ2-3; D may be TRBD1 (6 bases). This CDR3 region has 15 residues. The V end was cut by 6 bases, the J end by 0 bases, with 14 bases between. In germline, CDR1 is SGDLS, CDR2 YYNGEE. Complete variable domain (other parts from reference TRBV9 and TRBJ2-3): DSGVTQTPKHLITATGQRVTLRCSPRSGDLSVYWYQQSLDQGLQFLIQYYNGEERAKGNILERFSAQQFPDLHSELNLSSLELGDSALYFCASTRGQLSTDTQYFGPGTRLTVL.

The genes are TRBV29-1 and TRBJ2-4; D is unclear. CDR1 SQVTM and CDR2 ANQGSEA come from the germline V gene. The CDR3 covers 13 residues. The V end lost 5 bases, the J end lost 8 bases, and 16 bases lay between the germline ends. CDR3 in DNA: TGCAGCGTTTGGTCCTCTACCCTTTACATTCAGTACTTC. Translating it yields CSVWSSTLYIQYF.